The 4 T cell receptor beta chains below come from one sample, sequenced in a study of T cell changes during pregnancy in multiple sclerosis. Sequencing used immunoSEQ multiplex PCR; TCRdb keeps in-frame clones, though not all of them. The sample holds around 80,000 clones, just over 90% seen once. The material sequenced was peripheral blood, taken before pregnancy. All receptors derive from a female donor with multiple sclerosis, enrolled in a pregnancy study.

J is TRBJ2-4 and V is TRBV28; 9 bases map to TRBD2. Germline CDR1 is MDHEN and CDR2 is SYDVKM. With V trimmed by 7 bases and J by 14 bases, 12 bases remained unmatched. This CDR3 spans 13 amino acids. The CDR3 spells CASKYNIAGEEYF. The CDR3 DNA is TGTGCCAGCAAATACAATATAGCGGGAGAAGAGTACTTC.

The chain links TRBV4-1 to TRBJ2-7, with a possible D match to TRBD1 (6 bases). Germline lookup yields CDR1 MGHRA and CDR2 YSYEKL. Trimming cost V 1 base and J 4 bases, with 14 bases left between them. The CDR3 totals 15 residues. The CDR3 DNA is TGCGCCAGCAGCCAAGCTAACGACAGGCAGTACGAGCAGTACTTC. Amino acids: CASSQANDRQYEQYF.

This clone has just a few counts. The chain couples TRBV7-9 to TRBJ1-5; 11 bases agree with TRBD1. V lost 1 base and J lost 0; bases outside the gene matches: 5. CDR3 length equals 18 residues. The V gene's germline CDR1 is SEHNR and CDR2 FQNEAQ (reference sequence). CDR3 nucleotide sequence: TGTGCCAGCAGCTTAGGGACAGGGGGCCGAGTTAGCAATCAGCCCCAGCATTTT. Protein sequence: CASSLGTGGRVSNQPQHF.

V usage is TRBV5-1 and J usage is TRBJ1-2; D gene ambiguous. CDR3 length: 14 residues. Trimming took off 0 bases at V and 7 bases at J, with 13 bases between the two ends. CDR1 is SGHRS, CDR2 YFSETQ, per germline. The CDR3 reads CASSLARGSGGYTF. CDR3 nucleotides: TGCGCCAGCAGCTTGGCTCGGGGTTCGGGTGGCTACACCTTC.